This TCR beta chain was observed in a study of response to subunit inactivated influenza vaccine. TCRdb re-derived calls from the RT-PCR reads in MiXCR, one entry per CDR3 protein. The sample lists about 500,000 distinct CDR3 sequences, approximately 15% seen once, with 3% in the top ten. This clonotype has a handful of counts. Its antigen is not identified. CDR1 is SGHNT, CDR2 YYREEE, per germline (reference sequence). The CDR3 covers 15 residues. Trimming pared 1 base from V and 4 bases from J, leaving 13 bases between. Broader study findings: Authors suggested that a seasonal influenza vaccination recruits few new T cells each time.

J is TRBJ2-3 and V is TRBV5-4; D tentatively reads TRBD1 or TRBD2 (6 bases each). The TCR sequence derives from a man in his fifties or sixties who received an inactivated influenza vaccine. Source: CD4+ T cells sorted from PBMCs, taken around 25 months after vaccination. For the CDR3, the DNA is TGTGCCAGCAGCTTGAGTGATAGGGGGGCAGATACGCAGTATTTT. Translated: CASSLSDRGADTQYF.